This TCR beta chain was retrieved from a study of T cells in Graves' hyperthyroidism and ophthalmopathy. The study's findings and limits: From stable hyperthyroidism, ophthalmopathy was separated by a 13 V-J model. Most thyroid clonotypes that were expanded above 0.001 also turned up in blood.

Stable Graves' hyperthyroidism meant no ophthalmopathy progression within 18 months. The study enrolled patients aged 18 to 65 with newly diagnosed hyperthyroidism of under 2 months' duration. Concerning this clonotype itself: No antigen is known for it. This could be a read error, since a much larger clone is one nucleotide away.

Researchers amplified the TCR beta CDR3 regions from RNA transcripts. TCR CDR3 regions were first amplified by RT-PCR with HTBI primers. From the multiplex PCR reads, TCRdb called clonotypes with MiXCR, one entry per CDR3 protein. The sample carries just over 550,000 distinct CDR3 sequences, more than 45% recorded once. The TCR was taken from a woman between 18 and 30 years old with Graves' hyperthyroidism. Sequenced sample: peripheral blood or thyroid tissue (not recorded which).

Here the CDR3 reads CASFNAVDYGYTF. The CDR3 coding sequence is TGTGCCAGTTTTAATGCGGTTGACTATGGCTACACCTTC. This chain joins TRBV19 and TRBJ1-2; D not resolved. Trimming stripped 8 bases from V and 3 bases from J, with 13 bases between. Germline V CDR1 and CDR2: LNHDA, SQIVND (reference sequence). The CDR3 loop spans 13 amino acids.